The clone carrying this T cell receptor beta chain was recorded at least ten times. The antigen remains unidentified. Library preparation for TCR beta used quantitative 5'-RACE with molecular barcodes. TCRdb processed the 5' RACE reads anew with MiXCR; each CDR3 protein has one entry. The sample yields approximately 38,000 distinct CDR3 sequences, approximately 2.6% seen once. Germline V CDR1 and CDR2: SGDLS, YYNGEE. Trimming took 4 bases from V and 7 from J, leaving 17 bases between them. The CDR3 runs 15 residues. These data originate in a study of CD8 T cells in ankylosing spondylitis. Regarding the study as a whole: About 8 highly homologous variants made up a TCR beta motif that seemed to typify ankylosing spondylitis blood. Matched ankylosing spondylitis synovial fluid reportedly showed significant enrichment of disease-linked clones.

The receptor's source is a male donor with ankylosing spondylitis or in good health (not recorded which). The specimen was blood, either unsorted or a sorted T cell fraction (not recorded which). The genes are TRBV9 and TRBJ2-2; D ambiguous. CDR3 DNA: TGTGCCAGCAGCATATGGTCGGGTGTCGGCGGGGAGCTGTTTTTT. The encoded protein is CASSIWSGVGGELFF.